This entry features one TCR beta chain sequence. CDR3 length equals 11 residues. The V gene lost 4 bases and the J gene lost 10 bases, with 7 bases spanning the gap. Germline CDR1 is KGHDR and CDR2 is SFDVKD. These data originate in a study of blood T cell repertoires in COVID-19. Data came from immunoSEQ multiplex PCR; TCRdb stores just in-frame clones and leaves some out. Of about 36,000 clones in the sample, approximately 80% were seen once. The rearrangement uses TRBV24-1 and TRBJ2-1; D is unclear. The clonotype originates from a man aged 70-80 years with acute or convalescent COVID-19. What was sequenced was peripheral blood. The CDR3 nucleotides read TGTGCCACCAGTGACCTGGCAGAGCAGTTCTTC. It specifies CATSDLAEQFF.